The 12 T cell receptor beta chains below come from one sample, sequenced in a study of T cells after yellow fever vaccination. TCRdb re-called the 5' RACE reads through MiXCR, storing one row per CDR3 protein. This sample has about 310,000 distinct CDR3 sequences, with around 3.9% found just once. The source material was PBMCs, sampled on the day of the yellow fever booster vaccination. These receptors were collected from a man aged 18 to 29 who received the YFV17D yellow fever vaccine.

This chain joins TRBV4-2 and TRBJ1-5; D ambiguous. CDR1 is LGHNA and CDR2 is YNFKEQ in the germline V gene. This CDR3 region has 15 residues. With 3 bases removed from V and 0 bases from J, the gap between germline ends came to 9 bases. The CDR3 DNA reads TGTGCCAGCAGCCATCGGGCCTATAGCAATCAGCCCCAGCATTTT. It translates to CASSHRAYSNQPQHF.

This clonotype came up many times. This chain joins TRBV4-3 and TRBJ2-4, with D possibly TRBD2 on 6 matching bases. This CDR3 has 17 amino acids. V was cut by 0 bases and J by 0 bases, with 12 bases left in between. Germline CDR1 reads LGHNA; CDR2 reads YSLEER. CDR3 sequence: CASSQDRGGLAKNIQYF. In DNA, the CDR3 is TGCGCCAGCAGCCAAGATCGGGGAGGCTTAGCCAAAAACATTCAGTACTTC.

This clonotype was seen more than once but under ten times. The V and J genes are TRBV6-2 or TRBV6-3 and TRBJ2-1; 9 bases fit TRBD2. The CDR3 contains 13 residues. The germline V gene has CDR1 MNHEY and CDR2 SVGEGT. J lost 6 bases, V lost 7 bases, and 4 bases had no gene match. The chain's CDR3 is CASTGTSPNEQFF. The DNA for the CDR3 is TGTGCCAGCACCGGGACTAGCCCCAATGAGCAGTTCTTC.

This clonotype came up a few times. CDR3: CSARTEWTGPSYGYTF. The CDR3, as DNA: TGCAGTGCTAGGACCGAATGGACAGGGCCTAGCTATGGCTACACCTTC. The J gene is TRBJ1-2, the V gene TRBV20-1, with 8 bases lining up with TRBD1. The CDR3 loop spans 16 amino acids. Germline V CDR1 and CDR2: DFQATT, SNEGSKA (reference sequence). Losses at the gene ends were 3 bases for V and 4 bases for J; bases not matched to a gene: 13.

A few counts support this clonotype. Here the CDR3 DNA reads TGCGCCAGCAGCCAAGTTGGGCAAGGGGCCAACGTCCTGACTTTC. The encoded protein is CASSQVGQGANVLTF. This chain uses TRBV4-1 with TRBJ2-6; no clear D gene. The CDR3 has 15 amino acids. Per germline, CDR1 MGHRA and CDR2 YSYEKL. V lost 1 base, J lost 4 bases, and 8 bases lay in between.

This clonotype occurred many times. This chain joins TRBV28 and TRBJ2-3; no reliable D call. Trimming shortened V by 1 base and J by 2 bases, and 4 bases separated the two germline ends. Germline V gives CDR1 MDHEN, CDR2 SYDVKM. The CDR3 spans 13 residues. The CDR3 DNA follows: TGTGCCAGCAGTTTATACGCCACAGATACGCAGTATTTT. Protein: CASSLYATDTQYF.

Many counts were recorded for this clonotype. CDR3 region: CASSPGAEGQETQYF. The DNA for the CDR3 is TGCGCCAGCAGCCCCGGGGCGGAGGGGCAAGAGACCCAGTACTTC. The chain joins TRBV5-1 to TRBJ2-5, with D possibly TRBD2 on 6 matching bases. The germline V and J ends were trimmed by 4 bases and 2 bases, with 15 bases remaining between them. This CDR3 region has 15 residues. In germline, CDR1 is SGHRS, CDR2 YFSETQ.

The CDR3 DNA is TGTGCCAGCAGCCAAGAGGGACAGGGGTACGAGACCCAGTACTTC. It translates to CASSQEGQGYETQYF. This chain uses TRBV3-1 with TRBJ2-5; 10 bases match TRBD1. Germline loops: CDR1 LGHDT, CDR2 YNNKEL (reference sequence). Trimming at V came to 0 bases and at J to 5 bases, leaving 3 bases not matched to a gene. The CDR3 spans 15 residues.

At least ten counts were recorded for this clonotype. This chain links TRBV9 with TRBJ1-1; D may be TRBD1 (5 bases). Per germline, CDR1 SGDLS and CDR2 YYNGEE. This CDR3 comprises 13 residues. Deletions cut 2 bases from V and 3 bases from J, with 8 bases between. The CDR3, as DNA: TGTGCCAGCAGCGTCCGGGGGGACACTGAAGCTTTCTTT. It yields the protein CASSVRGDTEAFF. Full variable domain (outside the CDR3, taken from reference TRBV9 and TRBJ1-1): DSGVTQTPKHLITATGQRVTLRCSPRSGDLSVYWYQQSLDQGLQFLIQYYNGEERAKGNILERFSAQQFPDLHSELNLSSLELGDSALYFCASSVRGDTEAFFGQGTRLTVV.

This clonotype was recorded many times. The chain uses TRBV7-3 and TRBJ2-1; either TRBD1 or TRBD2 may fit D (5 bases each). CDR1 is SGHTA, CDR2 FQGTGA, per germline. Trimming pared 5 bases from V and 5 bases from J, leaving 16 bases between. This CDR3 region has 15 residues. CDR3 sequence (DNA): TGTGCCAGCAGCCCTGCCGGGACCCAAAACAATGAGCAGTTCTTC. Translation: CASSPAGTQNNEQFF.

This clonotype was observed many times. The rearrangement uses TRBV5-1 and TRBJ2-7; D gene uncertain. Germline CDR1 SGHRS, CDR2 YFSETQ. The germline V and J ends were trimmed by 4 bases and 3 bases, with 8 bases remaining between them. The CDR3 is 12 amino acids. In DNA form, the CDR3 reads TGCGCCAGCAGCCAGGACGGCTACGAGCAGTACTTC. The encoded protein is CASSQDGYEQYF.

The table lists this clonotype with many counts. The V call is TRBV6-2 or TRBV6-3, the J call TRBJ2-1; D is perhaps TRBD1 or TRBD2 (5 bases each). CDR1 and CDR2 from the germline V gene are MNHEY and SVGEGT. V lost 6 bases and J 8 bases, leaving 23 bases between the germline ends. The CDR3 is 16 amino acids. CDR3 bases: TGTGCCAGCAGCCCCCACGGGACCTTGTTTACCGATGAGCAGTTCTTC. Protein sequence: CASSPHGTLFTDEQFF.